A selection of T cell receptor beta chains follows, all from one sample in a study of blood T cell repertoires in COVID-19. Profiled with immunoSEQ multiplex PCR; TCRdb holds only in-frame clones, not every one. The data show more than 20,000 clones, 80% to 90% seen once. Sequencing was performed on peripheral blood. The receptors were gathered from a human donor with active COVID-19. The donor label of this sample is uncertain. Both conserved end residues are part of each CDR3. D genes are given only for firm matches. Clone size is shown for a subset of rows, as once, few, many or a class of expanded clone.

V	J	size	D	CDR3	DNA
TRBV7-9	TRBJ2-7	.	TRBD2	CASSLDASGYEQYF	TGTGCCAGCAGCTTAGACGCTAGCGGGTACGAGCAGTACTTC
TRBV4-2	TRBJ2-7	.	.	CASSLWISGSEQYF	TGTGCCAGCAGCCTGTGGATCTCGGGTAGCGAGCAGTACTTC
TRBV28	TRBJ1-1	.	.	CASSLRGATEAFF	TGTGCCAGCAGTTTACGGGGAGCCACTGAAGCTTTCTTT
TRBV10-3	TRBJ2-3	.	TRBD2	CATQAGGADTQYF	TGTGCCACCCAAGCGGGAGGTGCAGATACGCAGTATTTT
TRBV7-9	TRBJ2-7	.	.	CASSLARVVEDEQYF	TGTGCCAGCAGCTTAGCCCGGGTAGTGGAGGACGAGCAGTACTTC
TRBV7-9	TRBJ2-1	.	TRBD2	CASSKLAGIDNEQFF	TGTGCCAGCAGCAAACTAGCGGGAATCGACAATGAGCAGTTCTTC
TRBV4-1	TRBJ2-3	.	TRBD2	CASSQRGGASTDTQYF	TGCGCCAGCAGCCAGCGGGGGGGGGCAAGCACAGATACGCAGTATTTT
TRBV6-5	TRBJ1-3	.	TRBD1	CASTEQAGGNTIYF	TGTGCCAGCACCGAGCAGGCAGGGGGGAACACCATATATTTT
TRBV10-1	TRBJ2-5	.	.	CASSHRLSGTQYF	TGCGCCAGCAGTCACAGGCTATCAGGGACCCAGTACTTC
TRBV12-5	TRBJ2-1	once	.	CASGSPPGSSYNEQFF	TGTGCTAGTGGTTCCCCCCCGGGGAGCTCCTACAATGAGCAGTTCTTC
TRBV7-8	TRBJ2-4	.	TRBD1	CASSSVTGVVKNIQYF	TGTGCCAGCAGCTCGGTAACAGGGGTTGTCAAAAACATTCAGTACTTC
TRBV4-2	TRBJ1-4	.	.	CASSPTLSPATNEKLFF	TGTGCCAGCAGCCCTACCCTATCCCCTGCAACTAATGAAAAACTGTTTTTT
TRBV4-1	TRBJ2-1	.	TRBD1	CASSQDLWDRGYNEQFF	TGCGCCAGCAGCCAAGATCTGTGGGACAGGGGGTACAATGAGCAGTTCTTC
TRBV10-1	TRBJ2-5	.	TRBD2	CASSEIGTSGGARWAETQYF	TGCGCCAGCAGTGAGATCGGGACTAGCGGGGGGGCCAGATGGGCAGAGACCCAGTACTTC
TRBV4-1	TRBJ2-7	few	.	CASSQDFLEDEQYF	TGCGCCAGCAGCCAAGATTTCCTAGAGGACGAGCAGTACTTC
TRBV5-6	TRBJ2-7	.	TRBD1	CASSLGTGQAYEQYF	TGTGCCAGCAGCTTGGGGACAGGGCAAGCCTACGAGCAGTACTTC
TRBV18	TRBJ2-1	once	TRBD2	CASSPRLAGGSNEQFF	TGTGCCAGCTCACCACGACTAGCGGGAGGATCCAATGAGCAGTTCTTC
TRBV9	TRBJ2-3	.	TRBD2	CASSGLADTDTQYF	TGTGCCAGCAGCGGCCTAGCGGATACAGATACGCAGTATTTT
TRBV5-1	TRBJ2-2	.	TRBD2	CASSYPTSGKEGGELFF	TGCGCCAGCAGCTACCCGACTAGCGGGAAAGAAGGCGGGGAGCTGTTTTTT
TRBV4-2	TRBJ1-6	.	.	CASSPDRIQYNSPLHF	TGTGCCAGCAGCCCCGACAGGATTCAGTATAATTCACCCCTCCACTTT
TRBV19	TRBJ2-1	.	.	CASSIRYYNEQFF	TGTGCCAGTAGTATTCGGTACTACAATGAGCAGTTCTTC
TRBV19	TRBJ1-1	.	TRBD1	CASSMSGTAIEAFF	TGTGCCAGTAGTATGAGTGGGACAGCTATTGAAGCTTTCTTT
TRBV3-1/TRBV3-2	TRBJ2-3	.	TRBD1	CASSQDVGQGGGTQYF	TGTGCCAGCAGCCAAGATGTAGGACAGGGGGGCGGTACGCAGTATTTT
TRBV14	TRBJ2-7	once	.	CASSQRGGGQAPYEQYF	TGTGCCAGCAGCCAAAGGGGGGGAGGGCAAGCCCCCTACGAGCAGTACTTC